Below, 8 T cell receptor beta chains from the same sample are listed, as sequenced in a study of PD-L1 blockade in urothelial cancer. Data came from immunoSEQ multiplex PCR; TCRdb stores just in-frame clones and leaves some out. The table shows roughly 76,000 clones, with around 93% occurring only once. Time point indicated: peripheral blood 6 weeks after treatment start. The sequences come from PBMCs, collected around atezolizumab (anti-PD-L1) treatment. The receptors come from an elderly woman with urothelial cancer.

The chain links TRBV10-3 to TRBJ1-2, with D hard to call. Germline CDR1 reads ENHRY; CDR2 reads SYGVKD. The CDR3 runs to 17 residues. Deletions cut 0 bases from V and 2 bases from J, with 16 bases between. CDR3: CAISESLQYGKNYGYTF. The CDR3 DNA sequence: TGTGCCATCAGTGAGTCATTACAATATGGCAAGAACTATGGCTACACCTTC.

The chain is built from TRBV2 and TRBJ2-7; tentative D call: TRBD2 (5 bases). Between the trimmed V and J ends, which lost 6 bases and 0 bases, there was a span of 12 bases. This CDR3 has 14 residues. In germline, CDR1 is SNHLY, CDR2 FYNNEI. The DNA for the CDR3 is TGTGCCAGCAGGCGCGGTGGGAGCTCCTACGAGCAGTACTTC. Its protein is CASRRGGSSYEQYF. Full variable domain (remainder filled in from reference TRBV2 and TRBJ2-7): EPEVTQTPSHQVTQMGQEVILRCVPISNHLYFYWYRQILGQKVEFLVSFYNNEISEKSEIFDDQFSVERPDGSNFTLKIRSTKLEDSAMYFCASRRGGSSYEQYFGPGTRLTVT.

The rearrangement links TRBV28 to TRBJ2-1, with TRBD1 as a possible D gene (6 bases). CDR1 and CDR2 (germline): MDHEN, SYDVKM. This CDR3 is 15 amino acids long. V gave up 6 bases and J gave up 5 bases, with 17 bases separating them. CDR3 DNA: TGTGCCAGCAGATCCTCTGGGGGCGGACACAATGAGCAGTTCTTC. It is translated as CASRSSGGGHNEQFF.

The chain couples TRBV19 to TRBJ1-5; D gene uncertain. Per germline, CDR1 LNHDA and CDR2 SQIVND (reference sequence). CDR3 length equals 14 residues. With 2 bases removed from V and 0 bases from J, the gap between germline ends came to 5 bases. The CDR3 nucleotides are TGTGCCAGTAGTATATACAGTAGCAATCAGCCCCAGCATTTT. Its translation: CASSIYSSNQPQHF.

CDR3 residues: CASRSGEEKFVSAFF. The CDR3 DNA sequence: TGTGCCAGCAGGAGCGGGGAGGAGAAGTTCGTTTCGGCTTTCTTT. The V gene is TRBV28, the J gene TRBJ1-1; no firm D call. The CDR3 loop spans 15 amino acids. V lost 6 bases and J lost 11, with 25 bases in between. Germline-derived CDR1 and CDR2 are MDHEN and SYDVKM.

This chain links TRBV9 with TRBJ2-3, with D unclear. The CDR3 is 15 amino acids. V was clipped by 0 bases and J by 0 bases, with 8 bases between them. Germline CDR1 reads SGDLS; CDR2 reads YYNGEE. The CDR3 here is CASSVVVTSTDTQYF. The CDR3 DNA reads TGTGCCAGCAGCGTAGTAGTCACTAGCACAGATACGCAGTATTTT.

Points on this clone: Within the sample, other DNA sequences also encode this same CDR3. The J gene is TRBJ2-7, the V gene TRBV7-9, with D possibly matching TRBD1 (5 bases). Per the germline V gene, CDR1 is SEHNR and CDR2 is FQNEAQ (reference sequence). CDR3 size: 12 residues. Trimming left V 4 bases short and J 3 bases short, with 7 bases between. CDR3 loop: CASSSQGYEQYF. As DNA, the CDR3 is TGTGCCAGCAGCTCTCAGGGCTACGAGCAGTACTTC.

Written as DNA, the CDR3 is TGCGCCAGCAGTGCTTTAGTAGAGGCTTATTCCTACAATGAGCAGTTCTTC. It translates to CASSALVEAYSYNEQFF. This sequence joins TRBV10-1 and TRBJ2-1; D not resolved. Germline V lookup: CDR1 WNHNN, CDR2 SYGVQD (reference sequence). V lost 4 bases and J 1 base, leaving 17 bases between the germline ends. The CDR3 runs to 17 residues.